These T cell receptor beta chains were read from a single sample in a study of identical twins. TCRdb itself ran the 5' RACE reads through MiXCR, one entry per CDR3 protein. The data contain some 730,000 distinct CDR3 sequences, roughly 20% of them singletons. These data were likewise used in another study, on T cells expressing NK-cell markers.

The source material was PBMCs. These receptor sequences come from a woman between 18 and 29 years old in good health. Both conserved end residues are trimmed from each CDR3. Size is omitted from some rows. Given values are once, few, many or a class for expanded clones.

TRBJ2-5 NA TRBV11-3 ASSLSLRGGAGETQY
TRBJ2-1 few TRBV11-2 ASSFLAGGLNEQF
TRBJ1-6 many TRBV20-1 SASSASDNSPLH
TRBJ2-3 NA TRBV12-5 ASFQAGSDTQY
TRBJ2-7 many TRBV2 ASKPLLGEQY
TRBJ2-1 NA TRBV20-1 SAISIGVGEQF
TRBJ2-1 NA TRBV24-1 ATSDPGLVNEQF
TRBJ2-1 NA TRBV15 ATSFGVGGSEDEQF
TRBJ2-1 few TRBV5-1 ASSSGSVYNEQF
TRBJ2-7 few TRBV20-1 SAPDGRYEQY
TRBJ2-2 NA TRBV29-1 SAQTVNTNTGELF
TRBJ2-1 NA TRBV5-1 ASSYGGLGNEQF
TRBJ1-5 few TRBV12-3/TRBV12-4 ASSFWGRSNQPQH
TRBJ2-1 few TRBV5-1 ASNKRGLGSSYNEQF
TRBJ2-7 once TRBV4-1 ASSLNRGEQY
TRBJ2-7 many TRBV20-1 SVSRGTYEQY
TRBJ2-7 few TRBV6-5 ASSYAAWDSQTVSYEQY
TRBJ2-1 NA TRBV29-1 SVAGTSASSSYNEQF
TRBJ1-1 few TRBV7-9 ASRGEGPTNTEAF
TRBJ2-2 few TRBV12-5 ASGLVGGNTGELF
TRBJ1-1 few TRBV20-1 SAGSTGTGVTEAF
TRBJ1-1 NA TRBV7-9 ASSWTAGAF
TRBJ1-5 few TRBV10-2 ASSEWGNQPQH
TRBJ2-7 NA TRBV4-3 ASSQTHRDTYEQY
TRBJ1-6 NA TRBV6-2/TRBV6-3 ASSYRQTPSPLH
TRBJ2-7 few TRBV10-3 AIGRIGFPRGELYEQY
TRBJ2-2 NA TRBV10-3 AISVTQRGTGELF
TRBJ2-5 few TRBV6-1 ASSHRGQETQY
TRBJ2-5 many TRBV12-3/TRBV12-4 ASSVQHRGSETQY
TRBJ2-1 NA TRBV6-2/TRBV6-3 ASSRGRITYNEQF
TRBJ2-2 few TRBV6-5 ASSYWSRLSGGELF
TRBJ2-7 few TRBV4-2 ASSPGPASMGEQY
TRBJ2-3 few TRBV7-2 ASSPPGSLNQY
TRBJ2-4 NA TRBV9 ASSPSLSGAKNIQY
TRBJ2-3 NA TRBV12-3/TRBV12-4 ASARASGSV
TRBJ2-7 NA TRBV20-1 SASSGTGFYEQY
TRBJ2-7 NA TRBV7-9 ASSLGMSEQY
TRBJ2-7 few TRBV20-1 SASPRSPYEQY
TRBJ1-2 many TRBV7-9 ASSLEASHGYT
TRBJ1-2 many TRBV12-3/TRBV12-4 ASSPLGALERYT
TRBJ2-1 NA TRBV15 ATYPGLGPNEQF
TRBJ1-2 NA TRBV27 ASSALLRTVGGYT
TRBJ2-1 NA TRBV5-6 ATQKQDTFFNEQF
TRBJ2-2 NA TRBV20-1 SARPFAGELF
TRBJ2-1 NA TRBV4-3 ASSQEGGGNEQF
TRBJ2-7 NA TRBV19 ASSIGGGDYEQY
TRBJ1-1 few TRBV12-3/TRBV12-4 ASNSRGTEAF
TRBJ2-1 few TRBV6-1 ATSGSFTSGNEQF
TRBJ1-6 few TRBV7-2 ASTGGSSYNSPLH
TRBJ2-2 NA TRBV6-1 ASNPPNRNTGELF
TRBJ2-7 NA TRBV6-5 ASSYAAPPIPYEQY
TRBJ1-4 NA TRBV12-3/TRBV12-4 ASSKRTDPLEKLF
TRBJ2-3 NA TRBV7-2 ASSFRMISGRDTQY